Listed here is a single T cell receptor (beta chain). Sequencing used immunoSEQ multiplex PCR; TCRdb keeps in-frame clones, though not all of them. The sample contains roughly 500,000 clones, approximately 91% of which appear only once. Germline CDR1 is MNHNS and CDR2 is SASEGT. Losses at the gene ends were 1 base for V and 9 bases for J; bases not matched to a gene: 14. CDR3 size: 17 residues. The data derive from a study of blood T cell repertoires in COVID-19. Across the whole study: The analysed material was cDNA or gDNA that came from T cells, B-cell-depleted T cells, or PBMCs.

Participants were aged 18 to 89 years, lived in roughly 25 US areas, and enrolled virtually. Clinical history as reported by participants underpinned cohort assignment. Two negative PCRs, clearance, or symptom resolution had been documented for recovered Cohort 3 donors. The source of this sequence is a woman aged 55-70 years who had recovered from COVID-19. The genes are TRBV6-1 and TRBJ2-1; 8 nucleotides agree with TRBD1. The sample taken for sequencing was PBMCs or T cells enriched from blood (not recorded which). The CDR3 loop reads CASSEERTGRGGAEQFF. DNA for the CDR3: TGTGCCAGCAGTGAAGAGAGGACAGGGCGTGGTGGGGCTGAGCAGTTCTTC.